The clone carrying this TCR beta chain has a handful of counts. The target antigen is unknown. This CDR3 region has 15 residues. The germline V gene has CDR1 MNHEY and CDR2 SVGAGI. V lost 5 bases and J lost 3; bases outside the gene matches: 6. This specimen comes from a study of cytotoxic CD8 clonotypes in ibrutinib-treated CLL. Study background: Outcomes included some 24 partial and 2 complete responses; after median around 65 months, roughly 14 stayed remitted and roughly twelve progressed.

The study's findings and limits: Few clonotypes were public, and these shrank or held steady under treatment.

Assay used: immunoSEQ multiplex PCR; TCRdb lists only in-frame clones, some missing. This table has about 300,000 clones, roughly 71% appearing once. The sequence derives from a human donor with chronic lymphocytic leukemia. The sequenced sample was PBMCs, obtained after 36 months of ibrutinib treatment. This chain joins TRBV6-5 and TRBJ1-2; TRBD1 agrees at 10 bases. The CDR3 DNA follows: TGTGCCAGCAGTACCGACAGGGGGCGAGACTATGGCTACACCTTC. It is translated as CASSTDRGRDYGYTF.